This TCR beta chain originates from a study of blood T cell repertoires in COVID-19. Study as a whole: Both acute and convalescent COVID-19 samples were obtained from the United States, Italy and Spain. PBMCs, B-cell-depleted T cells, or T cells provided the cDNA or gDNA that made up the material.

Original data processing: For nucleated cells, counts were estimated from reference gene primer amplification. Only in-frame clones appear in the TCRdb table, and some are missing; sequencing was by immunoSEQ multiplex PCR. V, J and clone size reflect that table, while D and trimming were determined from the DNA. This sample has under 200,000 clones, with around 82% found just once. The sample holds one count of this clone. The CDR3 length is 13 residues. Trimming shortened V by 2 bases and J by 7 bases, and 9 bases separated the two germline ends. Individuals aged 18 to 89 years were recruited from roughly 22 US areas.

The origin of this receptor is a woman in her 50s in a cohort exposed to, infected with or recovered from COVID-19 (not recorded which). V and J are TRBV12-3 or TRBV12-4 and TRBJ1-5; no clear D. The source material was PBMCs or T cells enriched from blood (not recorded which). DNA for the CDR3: TGTGCCAGCAGTTTAACTGGTCAACAGCCCCAGCATTTT. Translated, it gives CASSLTGQQPQHF.